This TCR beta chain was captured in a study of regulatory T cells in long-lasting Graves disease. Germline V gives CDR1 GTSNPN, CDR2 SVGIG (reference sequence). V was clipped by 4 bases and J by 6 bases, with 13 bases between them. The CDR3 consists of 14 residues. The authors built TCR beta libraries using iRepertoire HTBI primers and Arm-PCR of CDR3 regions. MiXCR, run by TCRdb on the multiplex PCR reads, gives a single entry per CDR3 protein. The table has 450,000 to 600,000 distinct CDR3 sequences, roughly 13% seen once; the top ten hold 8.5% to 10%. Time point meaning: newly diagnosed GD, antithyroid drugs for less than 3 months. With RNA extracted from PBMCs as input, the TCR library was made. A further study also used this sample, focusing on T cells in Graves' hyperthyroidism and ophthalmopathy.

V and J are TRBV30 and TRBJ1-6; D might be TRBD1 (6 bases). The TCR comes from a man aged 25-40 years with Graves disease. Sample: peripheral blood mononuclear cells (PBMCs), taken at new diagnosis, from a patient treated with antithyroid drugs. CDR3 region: CAWKSQGTNSPLHF. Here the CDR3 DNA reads TGTGCCTGGAAGTCCCAGGGGACTAATTCACCCCTCCACTTT.